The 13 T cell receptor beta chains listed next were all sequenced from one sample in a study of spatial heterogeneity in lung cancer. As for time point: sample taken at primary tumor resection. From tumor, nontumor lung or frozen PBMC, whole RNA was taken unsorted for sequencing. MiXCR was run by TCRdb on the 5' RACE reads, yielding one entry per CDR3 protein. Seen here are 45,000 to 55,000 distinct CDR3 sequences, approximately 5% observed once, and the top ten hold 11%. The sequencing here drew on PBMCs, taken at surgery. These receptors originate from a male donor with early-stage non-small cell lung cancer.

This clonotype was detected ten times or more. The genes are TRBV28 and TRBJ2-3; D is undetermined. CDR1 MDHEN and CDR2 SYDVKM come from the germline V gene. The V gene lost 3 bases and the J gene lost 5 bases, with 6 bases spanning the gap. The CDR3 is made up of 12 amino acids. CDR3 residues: CASSFLGDTQYF. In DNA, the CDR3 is TGTGCCAGCAGTTTTTTAGGAGATACGCAGTATTTT.

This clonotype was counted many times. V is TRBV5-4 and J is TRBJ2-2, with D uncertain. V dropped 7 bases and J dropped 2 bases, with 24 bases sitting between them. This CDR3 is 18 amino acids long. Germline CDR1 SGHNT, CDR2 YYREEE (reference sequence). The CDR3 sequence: CASSSPHFLGSNTGELFF. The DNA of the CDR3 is TGTGCCAGCTCTTCCCCCCACTTCCTAGGGTCAAACACCGGGGAGCTGTTTTTT.

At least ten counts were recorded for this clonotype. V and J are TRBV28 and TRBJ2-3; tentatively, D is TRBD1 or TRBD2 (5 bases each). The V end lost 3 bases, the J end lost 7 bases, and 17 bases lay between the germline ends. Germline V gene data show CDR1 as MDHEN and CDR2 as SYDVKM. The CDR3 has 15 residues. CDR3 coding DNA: TGTGCCAGCAGTTTGCCGGGACGAGGGAAGAATACGCAGTATTTT. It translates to CASSLPGRGKNTQYF.

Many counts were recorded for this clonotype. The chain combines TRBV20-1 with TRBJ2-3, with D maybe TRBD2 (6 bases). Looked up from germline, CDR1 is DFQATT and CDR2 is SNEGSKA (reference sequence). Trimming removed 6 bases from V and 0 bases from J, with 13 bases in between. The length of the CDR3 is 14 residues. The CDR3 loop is CSAPPGTSTDTQYF. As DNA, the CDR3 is TGCAGTGCACCCCCCGGGACTAGCACAGATACGCAGTATTTT.

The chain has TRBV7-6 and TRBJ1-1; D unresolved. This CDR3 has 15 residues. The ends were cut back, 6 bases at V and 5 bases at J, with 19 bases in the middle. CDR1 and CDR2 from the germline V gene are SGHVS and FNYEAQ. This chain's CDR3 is CASSSGGGMSTEAFF. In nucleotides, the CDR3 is TGTGCCAGCAGTTCTGGCGGCGGGATGAGTACTGAAGCTTTCTTT.

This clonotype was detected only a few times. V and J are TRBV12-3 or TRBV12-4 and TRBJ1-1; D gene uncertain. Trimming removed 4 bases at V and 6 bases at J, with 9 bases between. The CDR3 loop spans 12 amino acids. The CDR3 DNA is TGTGCCAGCAGTTCCCTAGTCCCTGAAGCTTTCTTT. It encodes CASSSLVPEAFF.

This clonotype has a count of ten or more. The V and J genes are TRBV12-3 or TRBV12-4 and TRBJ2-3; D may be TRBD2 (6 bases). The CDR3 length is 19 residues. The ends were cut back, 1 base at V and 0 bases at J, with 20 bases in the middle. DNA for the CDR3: TGTGCCAGCAGTTTAGGAAGAGGGTACAGCGGGCCTAGCACAGATACGCAGTATTTT. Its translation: CASSLGRGYSGPSTDTQYF.

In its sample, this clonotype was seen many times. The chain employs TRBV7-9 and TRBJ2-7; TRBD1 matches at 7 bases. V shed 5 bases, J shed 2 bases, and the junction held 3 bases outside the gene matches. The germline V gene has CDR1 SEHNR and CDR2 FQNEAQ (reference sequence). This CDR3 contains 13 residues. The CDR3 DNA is TGTGCCAGCAGCAGGGACAGCCCCTACGAGCAGTACTTC. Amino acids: CASSRDSPYEQYF.

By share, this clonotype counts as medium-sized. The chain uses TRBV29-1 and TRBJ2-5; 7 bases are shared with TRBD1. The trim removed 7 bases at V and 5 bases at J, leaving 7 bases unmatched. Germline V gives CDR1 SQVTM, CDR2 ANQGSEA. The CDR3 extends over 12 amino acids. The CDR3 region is CSGYRGRETQYF. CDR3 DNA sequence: TGCAGCGGCTACAGGGGTCGGGAGACCCAGTACTTC. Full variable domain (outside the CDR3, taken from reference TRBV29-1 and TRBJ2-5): SAVISQKPSRDICQRGTSLTIQCQVDSQVTMMFWYRQQPGQSLTLIATANQGSEATYESGFVIDKFPISRPNLTFSTLTVSNMSPEDSSIYLCSGYRGRETQYFGPGTRLLVL.

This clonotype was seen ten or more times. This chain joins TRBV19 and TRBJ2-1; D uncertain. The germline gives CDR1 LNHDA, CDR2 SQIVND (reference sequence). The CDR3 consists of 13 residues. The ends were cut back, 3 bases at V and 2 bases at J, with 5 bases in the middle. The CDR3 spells CASSMYTYNEQFF. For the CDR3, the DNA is TGTGCCAGTAGTATGTATACCTACAATGAGCAGTTCTTC.

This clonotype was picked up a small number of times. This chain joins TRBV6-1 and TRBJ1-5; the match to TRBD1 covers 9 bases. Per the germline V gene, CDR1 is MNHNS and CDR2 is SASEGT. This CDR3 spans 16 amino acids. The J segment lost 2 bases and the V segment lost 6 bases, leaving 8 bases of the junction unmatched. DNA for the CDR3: TGTGCCAGCAGCCTAAGGACAGGGGTTGGCAATCAGCCCCAGCATTTT. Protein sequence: CASSLRTGVGNQPQHF.

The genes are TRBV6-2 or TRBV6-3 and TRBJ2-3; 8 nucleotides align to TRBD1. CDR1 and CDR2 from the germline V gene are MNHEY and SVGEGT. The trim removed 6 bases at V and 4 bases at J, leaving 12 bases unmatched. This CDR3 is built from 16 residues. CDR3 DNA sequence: TGTGCCAGCAGCCCGAGGACAGGGAGGTTCGCAGATACGCAGTATTTT. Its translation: CASSPRTGRFADTQYF.

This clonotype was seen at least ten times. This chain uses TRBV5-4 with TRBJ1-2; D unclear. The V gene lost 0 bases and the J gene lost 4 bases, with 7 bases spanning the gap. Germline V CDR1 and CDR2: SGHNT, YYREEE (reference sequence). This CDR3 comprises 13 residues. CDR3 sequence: CASSLGRTYGYTF. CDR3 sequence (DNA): TGTGCCAGCAGCTTGGGCCGGACCTATGGCTACACCTTC.